Listed here are 21 T cell receptor beta chains from one sample, sequenced in a study of early T cells in non-severe SARS-CoV-2 infection. TCRdb recomputed calls from the 5' RACE reads with MiXCR, one row per CDR3 protein. The sample yields about 50,000 distinct CDR3 sequences, approximately 6% seen once. Sequenced here: whole blood, sampled at baseline. Receptor source: an adult who was a healthcare worker with PCR-confirmed SARS-CoV-2 infection or an uninfected control (not recorded which).

This clonotype was detected only a few times. The gene calls are TRBV11-1 and TRBJ2-1, with 11 bases that match TRBD2. CDR3 size: 17 residues. Germline CDR1 SGHAT, CDR2 FQDESV (reference sequence). Trimming cost V 2 bases and J 10 bases; bases outside gene matches: 13. For the CDR3, the DNA is TGTGCCAGCAGCTTAACCTTTCTTAGCGGGAGGGCCGGGGAGCAGTTCTTC. Protein: CASSLTFLSGRAGEQFF. Variable domain in full (rest from reference TRBV11-1 and TRBJ2-1): EAEVAQSPRYKITEKSQAVAFWCDPISGHATLYWYRQILGQGPELLVQFQDESVVDDSQLPKDRFSAERLKGVDSTLKIQPAELGDSAMYLCASSLTFLSGRAGEQFFGPGTRLTVL.

This clonotype was detected only once. The chain uses TRBV4-2 and TRBJ2-2; 8 nucleotides line up with TRBD2. This CDR3 is 17 amino acids long. V trimming: 5 bases; J trimming: 6 bases; junction bases outside the gene matches: 14. CDR1 LGHNA and CDR2 YNFKEQ come from the germline V gene. DNA of the CDR3: TGTGCCAGCAGCAGCCTTAGCGGGAACCTACAATCCGGGGAGCTGTTTTTT. Protein: CASSSLSGNLQSGELFF.

This clonotype came up a few times. J is TRBJ1-4 and V is TRBV12-3 or TRBV12-4, with D unresolved. CDR3 length: 12 residues. The ends were cut back, 3 bases at V and 6 bases at J, with 5 bases in the middle. CDR3 in amino acids: CASSFGHEKLFF. The CDR3 bases are TGTGCCAGCAGTTTTGGTCATGAAAAACTGTTTTTT.

This clonotype showed up just a few times. The rearrangement joins TRBV5-1 to TRBJ1-2; no clear D gene. This CDR3 is built from 14 residues. Germline V gene sequence: CDR1 SGHRS, CDR2 YFSETQ. V dropped 5 bases and J dropped 2 bases, with 13 bases sitting between them. CDR3 residues: CASSERARNYGYTF. CDR3 coding DNA: TGCGCCAGCAGTGAAAGGGCCCGGAACTATGGCTACACCTTC.

This clonotype was seen at least ten times. The chain joins TRBV29-1 to TRBJ2-5, with 11 bases identical to TRBD1. CDR1 is SQVTM, CDR2 ANQGSEA, per germline. Trimming removed 3 bases from V and 6 bases from J; junction bases left unmatched: 9. There are 15 residues in the CDR3. CDR3 sequence: CSVDSPRDRGKTQYF. The CDR3 nucleotides read TGCAGCGTTGATTCTCCACGGGACAGGGGGAAGACCCAGTACTTC.

The table lists this clonotype with many counts. The J gene is TRBJ2-3, the V gene TRBV4-3; D perhaps matches TRBD2 (5 bases). Trimming took 0 bases from V and 4 from J, leaving 20 bases between them. Germline V gene data show CDR1 as LGHNA and CDR2 as YSLEER. This CDR3 contains 18 residues. The CDR3 is CASSQDLIGGLLSDTQYF. Written as DNA, the CDR3 is TGCGCCAGCAGCCAAGATTTGATCGGAGGACTCCTATCAGATACGCAGTATTTT.

In this sample, this clonotype turned up a few times. The chain carries TRBV9 and TRBJ2-5; no reliable D call. The CDR3 is 13 residues long. Per germline, CDR1 SGDLS and CDR2 YYNGEE. V lost 1 base and J 5 bases, leaving 9 bases between the germline ends. CDR3 sequence (DNA): TGTGCCAGCAGCGTAATGGAAGCGGAGACCCAGTACTTC. Translated: CASSVMEAETQYF.

This clonotype showed up many times. The V and J genes are TRBV29-1 and TRBJ2-5; 7 bases line up with TRBD2. Germline values: CDR1 SQVTM, CDR2 ANQGSEA. V was pared by 0 bases and J by 1 base, with 5 bases of the junction left unmatched. The CDR3 consists of 15 residues. This CDR3 reads CSVEEGRAVQETQYF. Here the CDR3 DNA reads TGCAGCGTTGAAGAGGGGAGGGCCGTCCAAGAGACCCAGTACTTC.

The sample holds many counts of this clonotype. The V gene is TRBV7-3, the J gene TRBJ2-2, with D possibly TRBD2 on 5 matching bases. The germline CDR1 and CDR2 sequences are SGHTA and FQGTGA. Trimming left V 5 bases short and J 2 bases short, with 27 bases between. This CDR3 spans 20 amino acids. The CDR3 loop is CASSSIRPPVGVRNTGELFF. The CDR3 region has the DNA TGTGCCAGCAGCAGCATCCGACCACCTGTGGGAGTGCGCAACACCGGGGAGCTGTTTTTT.

The table lists this clonotype with a few counts. The chain joins TRBV15 to TRBJ2-6; maybe TRBD1 (5 bases). The CDR3 is 13 amino acids. The ends were cut back, 1 base at V and 12 bases at J, with 10 bases in the middle. Germline V gives CDR1 LNHNV, CDR2 YYDKDF (reference sequence). CDR3 amino acids: CATSRATDFVLTF. For the CDR3, the DNA is TGTGCCACCAGCAGAGCGACAGACTTCGTCCTGACTTTC.

This clonotype appeared many times. The V call is TRBV4-1, the J call TRBJ2-7; 7 nucleotides line up with TRBD1. V was clipped by 3 bases and J by 3 bases; unmatched bases: 11. The CDR3 extends over 16 amino acids. The germline CDR1 and CDR2 sequences are MGHRA and YSYEKL. CDR3 nucleotide sequence: TGCGCCAGCAGCCAGGCTGACAGGGCCCTTCACTACGAGCAGTACTTC. Protein: CASSQADRALHYEQYF.

This clonotype was counted between two and nine times. This sequence joins TRBV3-1 and TRBJ2-3; the match to TRBD1 covers 8 bases. V was clipped by 4 bases and J by 3 bases; unmatched bases: 6. The germline CDR1 and CDR2 sequences are LGHDT and YNNKEL (reference sequence). The CDR3 is made up of 15 amino acids. This CDR3 reads CASSPGQGFTDTQYF. CDR3 DNA sequence: TGTGCCAGCAGCCCCGGACAGGGCTTTACAGATACGCAGTATTTT.

This chain uses TRBV29-1 with TRBJ1-4; D uncertain. Germline V gives CDR1 SQVTM, CDR2 ANQGSEA. The V end was cut by 3 bases, the J end by 4 bases, with 12 bases between. This CDR3 has 14 amino acids. CDR3 region: CSVEWTRLNEKLFF. CDR3 coding DNA: TGCAGCGTTGAGTGGACCCGGCTTAATGAAAAACTGTTTTTT. Looking up the rest from reference TRBV29-1 and TRBJ1-4 gives the full variable domain: SAVISQKPSRDICQRGTSLTIQCQVDSQVTMMFWYRQQPGQSLTLIATANQGSEATYESGFVIDKFPISRPNLTFSTLTVSNMSPEDSSIYLCSVEWTRLNEKLFFGSGTQLSVL.

This clonotype was recorded many times. The chain couples TRBV5-1 to TRBJ2-1; D gene unclear. The V end lost 4 bases, the J end lost 6 bases, and 11 bases lay between the germline ends. The CDR3 length is 13 residues. Germline V CDR1 and CDR2: SGHRS, YFSETQ. The CDR3 nucleotides are TGCGCCAGCAGCGACCACGTCGGCAATGAGCAGTTCTTC. Residues: CASSDHVGNEQFF.

This chain joins TRBV7-2 and TRBJ2-2; 7 nucleotides line up with TRBD2. Unmatched junction bases numbered 5, after V lost 3 bases and J lost 4 bases. The CDR3 length is 15 residues. Looked up from germline, CDR1 is SGHTA and CDR2 is FQGNSA. The CDR3 DNA reads as TGTGCCAGCAGCTTCACCCCGGGGGGCACCGGGGAGCTGTTTTTT. Amino acid sequence: CASSFTPGGTGELFF.

This clonotype occurred many times. This chain uses TRBV5-5 with TRBJ1-6, with D unclear. CDR1 SGHKS and CDR2 YYEKEE come from the germline V gene (reference sequence). V was clipped by 0 bases and J by 6 bases, with 7 bases between them. This CDR3 contains 14 residues. The CDR3: CASSLGGSNSPLHF. As DNA, the CDR3 is TGTGCCAGCAGCTTGGGGGGAAGTAATTCACCCCTCCACTTT.

This clonotype was counted between two and nine times. The J gene is TRBJ2-1, the V gene TRBV7-2; TRBD2 agrees at 12 bases. The CDR3 is 15 residues long. Germline CDR1 is SGHTA and CDR2 is FQGNSA. With 1 base clipped from V and 10 bases from J, the junction kept 5 bases outside the gene matches. The CDR3: CASSLETSGSTEQFF. The CDR3 DNA follows: TGTGCCAGCAGCTTAGAGACTAGCGGGAGCACCGAGCAGTTCTTC.

V gene TRBV28 combines with J gene TRBJ1-5, with D uncertain. The CDR3 sequence is 13 residues long. Germline V CDR1 and CDR2: MDHEN, SYDVKM. Between the trimmed V and J ends, which lost 3 bases and 7 bases, there was a span of 10 bases. The CDR3 nucleotides read TGTGCCAGCAGTTTGGGGATTTGGCAGCCCCAGCATTTT. As protein: CASSLGIWQPQHF.

The gene calls are TRBV28 and TRBJ2-7, with D possibly TRBD1 on 6 matching bases. V was cut by 10 bases and J by 4 bases, with 17 bases left in between. This CDR3 contains 13 residues. Germline V CDR1 and CDR2: MDHEN, SYDVKM. The DNA for the CDR3 is TGTGCCACTGAGAAGGGACACCTGTACGAGCAGTACTTC. Encoded protein: CATEKGHLYEQYF.

J is TRBJ1-1 and V is TRBV6-6; D remains unclear. With 1 base removed from V and 4 bases from J, the gap between germline ends came to 19 bases. There are 17 residues in the CDR3. Germline V lookup: CDR1 MNHNY, CDR2 SVGAGI (reference sequence). CDR3 nucleotides: TGTGCCAGCAGTTACTACGGTGTTTGGACGTACTCCACTGAAGCTTTCTTT. Protein product: CASSYYGVWTYSTEAFF.

This chain links TRBV5-5 with TRBJ1-1; 7 positions match TRBD1. Germline values: CDR1 SGHKS, CDR2 YYEKEE (reference sequence). The CDR3 contains 15 residues. With 0 bases clipped from V and 1 base from J, the junction kept 3 bases outside the gene matches. The CDR3 DNA follows: TGTGCCAGCAGCTTGGCCCCAGGGGGGAACACTGAAGCTTTCTTT. Translated, it gives CASSLAPGGNTEAFF.